This T cell receptor beta chain was found in a study of control samples from healthy donors and cancer patients. V lost 0 bases to trimming and J lost 7 bases, with 11 bases between them. The germline CDR1 and CDR2 sequences are SGHDT and YYEEEE. The CDR3 is made up of 13 amino acids. Generated by immunoSEQ multiplex PCR, the TCRdb table keeps only in-frame clones and is missing some. The profile shows 80,000 to 100,000 clones, around nine tenths of them singletons. The origin of this receptor is a man aged 25 to 45 in good health. Sequencing was performed on blood. This rearrangement joins TRBV5-6 to TRBJ2-7; possible D gene TRBD2, 5 bases. CDR3 amino acids: CASSLVLTGEQYF. The CDR3 DNA reads as TGTGCCAGCAGCTTGGTCCTAACGGGGGAGCAGTACTTC.